This is a list of T cell receptor beta chains from one sample in a study of OX40 agonist ivuxolimab in advanced cancers. Libraries were prepared by immunoSEQ multiplex PCR; TCRdb keeps only in-frame clonotypes and omits some of them. The sample includes some 76,000 clones, about nine tenths of them seen just once. Sequencing used CD4+ or CD8+ T cells sorted from blood, obtained in a trial of the OX40 agonist ivuxolimab. The receptors originated from an adult with an advanced solid tumor such as melanoma, head and neck, liver or kidney cancer. CDR3s include the opening cysteine and the closing phenylalanine or tryptophan. Each record gives: J gene, V gene, CDR3 protein.

>TRBJ2-6|TRBV27
CASSPSLSGANVLTF
>TRBJ1-1|TRBV11-3
CASTSHSATEAFF
>TRBJ1-6|TRBV29-1
CSVEDGGQPYNSPLHF
>TRBJ2-1|TRBV18
CASSPRTGYNEQFF
>TRBJ1-1|TRBV7-3
CASSLNPGRGAEAFF
>TRBJ2-2|TRBV28
CASSLGWGDTGELFF
>TRBJ2-7|TRBV7-2
CASSSLPRTGDEQYF
>TRBJ2-5|TRBV11-1
CASSPEGGWGHF
>TRBJ2-3|TRBV5-1
CASSFPGTSGTDTQYF
>TRBJ1-1|TRBV6-5
CASSSHSGTGEAFF
>TRBJ2-7|TRBV27
CASSLSGTTSYEQYF
>TRBJ2-6|TRBV5-1
CASSLDLGSSGANVLTF
>TRBJ1-5|TRBV7-2
CASSLRQGDDQPQHF
>TRBJ2-5|TRBV6-5
CASSYSGRDQETQYF
>TRBJ2-2|TRBV7-2
CASSRLAGYTGELFF
>TRBJ2-1|TRBV7-3
CASSFSGGHNNEQFF
>TRBJ1-2|TRBV7-9
CASSLTGNAGYTF
>TRBJ2-7|TRBV7-3
CASSLTAGATYEQYF
>TRBJ2-2|TRBV18
CASSPGAGRANTGELFF
>TRBJ2-1|TRBV7-2
CASSPGTVNEQFF
>TRBJ1-1|TRBV7-9
CASSLPRLNTEAFF
>TRBJ1-5|TRBV20-1
CSVGGQGPQHF
>TRBJ2-7|TRBV7-2
CASSLEAGLEQYF
>TRBJ1-1|TRBV5-1
CASSLAVRGQGSTEAFF
>TRBJ2-7|TRBV7-9
CASSSLSGQIGEQYF
>TRBJ2-7|TRBV18
CASSPGQSYEQYF
>TRBJ2-1|TRBV7-2
CASSSRIAGTSGSYNEQFF
>TRBJ1-2|TRBV21-1
CASSKGNYGYTF
>TRBJ1-6|TRBV28
CASRLGQAYSPLHF
>TRBJ2-7|TRBV2
CASSDGGYEQYF
>TRBJ2-2|TRBV7-7
CASTQSGAGELFF
>TRBJ2-1|TRBV12-5
CASGRDNGPTQFF
>TRBJ1-5|TRBV6-1
CASSESGVRGQPQHF
>TRBJ1-4|TRBV28
CASSLPQGVGNEKLFF
>TRBJ2-3|TRBV7-8
CASSLKGALADTQYF
>TRBJ2-5|TRBV9
CASSVEGGPGIKTQYF
>TRBJ2-3|TRBV9
CASSARGDTQYF
>TRBJ2-2|TRBV5-4
CASRSGRTATNTGELFF
>TRBJ2-6|TRBV7-9
CASSFTGGAGANVLTF
>TRBJ2-5|TRBV5-5
CASSAKGARNTETQYF
>TRBJ2-1|TRBV7-3
CASSLRSSGGAFEQFF
>TRBJ2-7|TRBV5-8
CASSATSGETTRQYF
>TRBJ1-5|TRBV5-4
CASSSDHGQPQHF
>TRBJ1-1|TRBV7-3
CASSGSQGGLKAEAFF
>TRBJ2-5|TRBV5-1
CASRRLAGGLETQYF
>TRBJ1-3|TRBV11-2
CASSFLTGGQGNTIYF
>TRBJ2-2|TRBV9
CASTPGTMNTGELFF
>TRBJ1-5|TRBV7-8
CASSIQGFQPQHF
>TRBJ2-5|TRBV30
CAWSVGASLGGGGQETQYF
>TRBJ2-3|TRBV7-2
CASSLGSGTDTQYF
>TRBJ1-5|TRBV7-2
CASSLPGHYQPQHF
>TRBJ2-2|TRBV7-8
CASSLGRETTGELFF